The 11 T cell receptor beta chains below come from one sample, sequenced in a study of cytomegalovirus exposure and HLA in healthy donors. Both 60 Vbeta primers and 13 Jbeta primers went into the PCR. The method was immunoSEQ multiplex PCR; TCRdb's version includes in-frame clones alone and lacks a portion of them. The sample consists of 240,000 or so clones, 82% of them appearing once. Sequencing was done on a sample of PBMCs. The receptors come from a woman between 40 and 50 years old in good health and CMV-seropositive.

The DNA of the CDR3 is TGTGCCAGCGCGGTTGCTTCGAGATCCACAGATACGCAGTATTTT. Translation gives CASAVASRSTDTQYF. The V call is TRBV19, the J call TRBJ2-3; D is ambiguous. The ends were cut back, 9 bases at V and 2 bases at J, with 18 bases in the middle. The CDR3 totals 15 residues. Per germline, CDR1 LNHDA and CDR2 SQIVND (reference sequence).

The rearrangement links TRBV6-4 to TRBJ1-2; no clear D gene. This CDR3 region has 13 residues. Germline-derived CDR1 and CDR2 are MRHNA and SNTAGT. V gave up 8 bases and J gave up 10 bases, with 20 bases separating them. DNA of the CDR3: TGTGCCAGCCCCAGAGCGACCTGCACCATCTACACCTTC. This translates into CASPRATCTIYTF.

The chain is built from TRBV4-2 and TRBJ2-1, with D possibly TRBD2 on 6 matching bases. CDR3 length: 15 amino acids. The V gene lost 0 bases and the J gene lost 10 bases, with 16 bases spanning the gap. In germline, CDR1 is LGHNA, CDR2 YNFKEQ. CDR3 loop: CASSQDRLPAGEQFF. In nucleotides, the CDR3 is TGTGCCAGCAGCCAAGATCGTCTACCCGCGGGGGAGCAGTTCTTC.

Only a few counts were recorded for this clone. One end of the junction varies from germline; a read error may be responsible. This chain joins TRBV7-7 and TRBJ2-3, with 10 bases identical to TRBD1. This CDR3 has 15 amino acids. CDR1 is SSHAT, CDR2 FNYEAQ, per germline (reference sequence). CDR3 residues: CASSSRDRGTDTQYF. DNA for the CDR3: TGTGCTAGCAGCTCCCGGGACAGGGGAACAGATACGCAGTATTTT.

The chain has TRBV18 and TRBJ1-2; 7 bases align to TRBD1. Unmatched junction bases numbered 9, after V lost 6 bases and J lost 5 bases. The CDR3 spans 14 residues. Germline lookup yields CDR1 KGHSH and CDR2 LQKENI. The CDR3 sequence: CASSRDSPIYGYTF. The CDR3 nucleotides read TGTGCCAGCTCGCGGGACAGCCCCATTTATGGCTACACCTTC.

This clone was detected once. CDR3 nucleotide sequence: TGTGCCAGCAGTGACTGGGGGGGGTCCACAGATACGCAGTATTTT. Translated, it gives CASSDWGGSTDTQYF. The chain couples TRBV6-4 to TRBJ2-3, with 7 bases matching TRBD2. Trimming cost V 1 base and J 2 bases; bases outside gene matches: 3. Germline CDR1 reads MRHNA; CDR2 reads SNTAGT. The CDR3 length is 15 residues.

V and J are TRBV5-1 and TRBJ2-1, with 7 positions matching TRBD1. Trimming at V came to 4 bases and at J to 8 bases, leaving 9 bases not matched to a gene. From germline, CDR1 is SGHRS and CDR2 YFSETQ. The CDR3 is made up of 14 amino acids. In DNA, the CDR3 is TGCGCCAGCAGCCCTGCGACAGGGTTAGATGAGCAGTTCTTC. Protein: CASSPATGLDEQFF.

This clone showed up just a few times. This sequence joins TRBV4-1 and TRBJ1-4; D gene uncertain. CDR3 length equals 16 residues. Germline V gives CDR1 MGHRA, CDR2 YSYEKL. V was clipped by 0 bases and J by 7 bases, with 15 bases between them. CDR3 protein: CASSQEGTAGSEKLFF. CDR3 coding DNA: TGCGCCAGCAGCCAAGAGGGCACGGCGGGCAGTGAAAAACTGTTTTTT.

The chain recombines TRBV11-3 with TRBJ2-5; 14 bases line up with TRBD2. The CDR3 sequence is 16 residues long. Trimming cost V 4 bases and J 2 bases; bases outside gene matches: 3. CDR1 is SGHNT and CDR2 is YENEEA in the germline V gene. The DNA of the CDR3 is TGTGCCAGCAGCTCCGGGACTAGCGGGGGACAAGAGACCCAGTACTTC. Translated: CASSSGTSGGQETQYF.

The chain carries TRBV5-4 and TRBJ2-5, with D tentatively TRBD1 or TRBD2 (5 bases each). The J call may be mistaken, given a closer DNA end match to TRBJ2-7. The CDR3 is 13 amino acids. Germline lookup yields CDR1 SGHNT and CDR2 YYREEE (reference sequence). This CDR3 is CASSPGGGYEQYF. CDR3 nucleotides: TGTGCCAGCAGCCCAGGTGGGGGCTACGAGCAGTACTTC.

This rearrangement joins TRBV11-2 to TRBJ2-7; D uncertain. The CDR3 spans 14 residues. From germline, CDR1 is SGHAT and CDR2 FQNNGV. The germline V and J ends were trimmed by 0 bases and 7 bases, with 13 bases remaining between them. CDR3 region: CASSLDWAVLEQYF. In DNA form, the CDR3 reads TGTGCCAGCAGCTTAGACTGGGCAGTCCTAGAGCAGTACTTC. Full variable domain (remainder filled in from reference TRBV11-2 and TRBJ2-7): EAGVAQSPRYKIIEKRQSVAFWCNPISGHATLYWYQQILGQGPKLLIQFQNNGVVDDSQLPKDRFSAERLKGVDSTLKIQPAKLEDSAVYLCASSLDWAVLEQYFGPGTRLTVT.